This passage covers 24 T cell receptor beta chains from one sample sequenced in a study of blood T cell repertoires in COVID-19. Some clones are missing from TCRdb's copy, which holds only in-frame ones; the method was immunoSEQ multiplex PCR. Found here are about 200,000 clones, 86% of them singletons; the top ten hold 10%. Material: peripheral blood. These receptor sequences come from a woman aged 45-59 years with COVID-19, enrolled during active disease.

This chain joins TRBV28 and TRBJ2-7; unclear D gene. Germline V gives CDR1 MDHEN, CDR2 SYDVKM. This CDR3 has 14 residues. V lost 2 bases and J lost 0, with 8 bases in between. The DNA for the CDR3 is TGTGCCAGCAGTTTACCAGGCCCCTCCTACGAGCAGTACTTC. Translated, it gives CASSLPGPSYEQYF. Variable domain in full (rest from reference TRBV28 and TRBJ2-7): DVKVTQSSRYLVKRTGEKVFLECVQDMDHENMFWYRQDPGLGLRLIYFSYDVKMKEKGDIPEGYSVSREKKERFSLILESASTNQTSMYLCASSLPGPSYEQYFGPGTRLTVT.

V usage is TRBV12-5 and J usage is TRBJ2-2; the match to TRBD1 covers 9 bases. Trimming removed 1 base from V and 2 bases from J; junction bases left unmatched: 2. There are 16 residues in the CDR3. Germline assignment: CDR1 LGHNT and CDR2 FRNRAP. The CDR3 is CASGLDRGPNTGELFF. The CDR3 coding sequence is TGTGCTAGTGGTTTGGACAGGGGGCCAAACACCGGGGAGCTGTTTTTT.

The chain links TRBV7-8 to TRBJ2-1, with a possible D match to TRBD2 (6 bases). The germline CDR1 and CDR2 sequences are SGHVS and FQNEAQ. This CDR3 comprises 15 residues. Deletions cut 1 base from V and 7 bases from J, with 14 bases between. CDR3 DNA sequence: TGTGCCAGCAGCTTAGTTGGCGGGGCGGGGAATGAGCAGTTCTTC. It translates to CASSLVGGAGNEQFF.

The rearrangement uses TRBV19 and TRBJ2-4; no reliable D call. CDR1 and CDR2 from the germline V gene are LNHDA and SQIVND (reference sequence). CDR3 length: 14 amino acids. Trimming left V 5 bases short and J 0 bases short, with 8 bases between. CDR3 sequence: CASSARLAKNIQYF. As DNA, the CDR3 is TGTGCCAGTAGTGCCAGACTAGCCAAAAACATTCAGTACTTC. Filled out from reference TRBV19 and TRBJ2-4, the complete variable domain reads DGGITQSPKYLFRKEGQNVTLSCEQNLNHDAMYWYRQDPGQGLRLIYYSQIVNDFQKGDIAEGYSVSREKKESFPLTVTSAQKNPTAFYLCASSARLAKNIQYFGAGTRLSVL.

The chain combines TRBV5-1 with TRBJ2-1; 8 bases agree with TRBD2. The CDR3 spans 15 residues. CDR1 is SGHRS, CDR2 YFSETQ, per germline. V lost 4 bases and J lost 4; bases outside the gene matches: 7. In DNA form, the CDR3 reads TGCGCCAGCAGCCCAGCGGGGGCGGGTTACAATGAGCAGTTCTTC. It translates to CASSPAGAGYNEQFF. The full variable domain, its missing parts supplied by reference TRBV5-1 and TRBJ2-1, is KAGVTQTPRYLIKTRGQQVTLSCSPISGHRSVSWYQQTPGQGLQFLFEYFSETQRNKGNFPGRFSGRQFSNSRSEMNVSTLELGDSALYLCASSPAGAGYNEQFFGPGTRLTVL.

The chain carries TRBV7-2 and TRBJ1-1; D gene unclear. Trimming removed 5 bases from V and 0 bases from J, with 7 bases in between. CDR1 SGHTA and CDR2 FQGNSA come from the germline V gene. CDR3 length: 13 amino acids. The CDR3 DNA reads as TGTGCCAGCAGCACTAATATGAACACTGAAGCTTTCTTT. It codes for CASSTNMNTEAFF.

The chain combines TRBV18 with TRBJ1-3; D is perhaps TRBD1 (6 bases). CDR1 and CDR2 (germline): KGHSH, LQKENI. Trimming left V 5 bases short and J 6 bases short, with 11 bases between. This CDR3 region has 13 residues. The CDR3 DNA sequence: TGTGCCAGCTCATCGGGACACCAAAACACCATATATTTT. Amino acid sequence: CASSSGHQNTIYF.

A single count supports this clone. This chain uses TRBV7-2 with TRBJ1-6; 12 bases are shared with TRBD1. The CDR3 length is 18 residues. V lost 6 bases and J lost 4; bases outside the gene matches: 10. Germline V gene sequence: CDR1 SGHTA, CDR2 FQGNSA. CDR3 sequence reads: CASRPGTGGASYNSPLHF. In nucleotides, the CDR3 is TGTGCCAGCAGGCCCGGGACAGGGGGCGCGAGTTATAATTCACCCCTCCACTTT.

This chain uses TRBV27 with TRBJ1-2; TRBD1 matches 10 bases. The CDR3 is made up of 15 amino acids. Looked up from germline, CDR1 is MNHEY and CDR2 is SMNVEV (reference sequence). The J segment lost 4 bases and the V segment lost 5 bases, leaving 7 bases of the junction unmatched. This CDR3 reads CASSVRQGAGYGYTF. As DNA, the CDR3 is TGTGCCAGCAGTGTCCGACAGGGGGCAGGCTATGGCTACACCTTC.

This chain joins TRBV6-2 or TRBV6-3 and TRBJ2-7, with 9 bases matching TRBD2. The V gene's germline CDR1 is MNHEY and CDR2 SVGEGT. The CDR3 runs 15 residues. The ends lost 4 bases at V and 3 bases at J; junction bases unmatched: 7. The CDR3 reads CASSLSSSGDYEQYF. In nucleotides, the CDR3 is TGTGCCAGCAGTTTATCGTCTAGCGGGGACTACGAGCAGTACTTC.

CDR3 bases: TGTGCCAGCAGGTGGACAGGGTTCAGTGAGCAGTTCTTC. The encoded protein is CASRWTGFSEQFF. J is TRBJ2-1 and V is TRBV5-4, with 8 bases fitting TRBD1. Germline CDR1 and CDR2: SGHNT and YYREEE (reference sequence). J gave up 9 bases and V 5 bases, and 7 bases lay outside the gene matches. This CDR3 contains 13 residues.

This chain joins TRBV30 and TRBJ1-2; tentative D call: TRBD1 (6 bases). The CDR3 has 15 residues. CDR1 GTSNPN and CDR2 SVGIG come from the germline V gene (reference sequence). V was pared by 0 bases and J by 5 bases, with 16 bases between. DNA of the CDR3: TGTGCCTGGAGTGTAGAGAACATGGGGGCGTATGGCTACACCTTC. Translation: CAWSVENMGAYGYTF.

The J gene is TRBJ2-2, the V gene TRBV20-1, with unresolved D. This CDR3 is built from 11 residues. V was pared by 3 bases and J by 7 bases, with 6 bases between. CDR1 is DFQATT and CDR2 is SNEGSKA in the germline V gene (reference sequence). The CDR3 here is CSARSFGELFF. The CDR3 region has the DNA TGCAGTGCTAGGAGTTTCGGGGAGCTGTTTTTT.

V usage is TRBV5-6 and J usage is TRBJ1-5; D is possibly TRBD1 (6 bases). The CDR3 loop spans 15 amino acids. Germline loops: CDR1 SGHDT, CDR2 YYEEEE. Trimming took off 4 bases at V and 0 bases at J, with 11 bases between the two ends. CDR3 DNA: TGTGCCAGCAGCCGGAGGGGGGGTAGCAATCAGCCCCAGCATTTT. It translates to CASSRRGGSNQPQHF.

This clone was seen a single time. The gene calls are TRBV19 and TRBJ2-5, with 7 bases lining up with TRBD1. Germline-derived CDR1 and CDR2 are LNHDA and SQIVND (reference sequence). The V and J ends lost 2 bases and 1 base, in that order; junction bases with no gene match: 1. This CDR3 region has 14 residues. The CDR3 bases are TGTGCCAGTAGTATAAACAGGGGCCAAGAGACCCAGTACTTC. Its translation is CASSINRGQETQYF. The variable domain in full, completed from reference TRBV19 and TRBJ2-5, reads DGGITQSPKYLFRKEGQNVTLSCEQNLNHDAMYWYRQDPGQGLRLIYYSQIVNDFQKGDIAEGYSVSREKKESFPLTVTSAQKNPTAFYLCASSINRGQETQYFGPGTRLLVL.

This chain connects TRBV6-5 to TRBJ2-3; 7 positions match TRBD2. Trimming at V came to 8 bases and at J to 6 bases, leaving 11 bases not matched to a gene. The CDR3 length is 14 residues. Per the germline V gene, CDR1 is MNHEY and CDR2 is SVGAGI. The CDR3 coding sequence is TGTGCCAGCCACCTAGGAGGGAGGGCGGATACGCAGTATTTT. It is translated as CASHLGGRADTQYF.

The chain uses TRBV3-1 (or the pseudogene TRBV3-2) and TRBJ2-5; 7 bases align to TRBD1. The CDR3 totals 15 residues. Per the germline V gene, CDR1 is LGHDT and CDR2 is YNNKEL (reference sequence). The V segment lost 4 bases and the J segment 5 bases; nucleotides outside the gene matches: 10. The CDR3 DNA follows: TGTGCCAGCAGCCGGTGGGACAGATCGGGGGAGACCCAGTACTTC. Protein: CASSRWDRSGETQYF.

The V gene is TRBV14, the J gene TRBJ2-7; D remains ambiguous. The germline V gene has CDR1 SGHDN and CDR2 FVKESK. V was clipped by 0 bases and J by 0 bases, with 9 bases between them. The CDR3 runs to 15 residues. The DNA for the CDR3 is TGTGCCAGCAGCCAAGATTGGGCTTCCTCCTACGAGCAGTACTTC. Protein sequence: CASSQDWASSYEQYF.

This clone is a singleton in its sample. The gene calls are TRBV10-2 and TRBJ1-2; TRBD1 matches at 9 bases. CDR3 length: 20 amino acids. Trimming took 0 bases from V and 6 from J; bases not matched to a gene: 20. Germline-derived CDR1 and CDR2 are WSHSY and SAAADI. The DNA for the CDR3 is TGCGCCAGCAGTGAGTCGTTGGGGGGACAGGGAGAGAGGGGCTCTGATGGCTACACCTTC. The encoded protein is CASSESLGGQGERGSDGYTF.

The rearrangement uses TRBV11-2 and TRBJ1-2; D call uncertain. V was trimmed by 1 base and J by 8 bases, leaving 17 bases between them. The V gene's germline CDR1 is SGHAT and CDR2 FQNNGV. The CDR3 length is 15 residues. The CDR3, as DNA: TGTGCCAGCAGCTTAGCGGGAGACATCCGCCGGGGCTACACCTTC. The encoded protein is CASSLAGDIRRGYTF.

This clone has just a few counts. The rearrangement joins TRBV4-3 to TRBJ1-2; 7 bases fit TRBD1. Germline trimming cut 0 bases from V and 4 bases from J; bases unmatched to any gene: 8. Germline V gene lookup returns CDR1 LGHNA and CDR2 YSLEER. The CDR3 totals 16 residues. CDR3 protein: CASSQDGKGAVYGYTF. CDR3 nucleotides: TGCGCCAGCAGCCAAGATGGAAAGGGGGCGGTCTATGGCTACACCTTC.

V usage is TRBV27 and J usage is TRBJ1-4; a weak D match, TRBD1 (6 bases). The CDR3 has 16 residues. Deletions cut 6 bases from V and 8 bases from J, with 22 bases between. Germline lookup yields CDR1 MNHEY and CDR2 SMNVEV (reference sequence). The CDR3 nucleotides read TGTGCCAGCAGCACAAATTCAGGGGCCCGTGGGGAAAAACTGTTTTTT. It encodes CASSTNSGARGEKLFF.

This rearrangement joins TRBV13 to TRBJ2-1; TRBD1 agrees at 10 bases. The germline CDR1 and CDR2 sequences are PRHDT and FYEKMQ (reference sequence). This CDR3 spans 14 amino acids. Trimming cost V 6 bases and J 7 bases; bases outside gene matches: 6. In DNA, the CDR3 is TGTGCCAGCAGACGGGGGGGACAGGGGAATGAGCAGTTCTTC. Residues: CASRRGGQGNEQFF.

The CDR3 DNA is TGTGCCAGCAGCCCCACCATCCATCTAGCGGGGCCCACAGATACGCAGTATTTT. It encodes CASSPTIHLAGPTDTQYF. The J gene is TRBJ2-3, the V gene TRBV7-2; 9 bases match TRBD2. Germline loops: CDR1 SGHTA, CDR2 FQGNSA. V lost 5 bases to trimming and J lost 2 bases; unmatched junction nucleotides: 14. This CDR3 is 18 amino acids long.